The T cell receptor (beta chain) described here comes from a study of shared clonotypes between healthy human individuals. Germline V gene lookup returns CDR1 ENHRY and CDR2 SYGVKD. With 0 bases clipped from V and 8 bases from J, the junction kept 10 bases outside the gene matches. CDR3 length: 16 residues. This clone appeared once. The deep-level immunoSEQ assay was used. The method was immunoSEQ multiplex PCR; TCRdb's version includes in-frame clones alone and lacks a portion of them. The sample carries about 2.1 million clones, 80% to 95% recorded once. Positive CCR7 selection of CD45RO-negative cells yielded the naive CD8 cells, and terminally differentiated effector memory CD45RA+ cells were excluded.

J is TRBJ2-3 and V is TRBV10-3, with TRBD2 matching 8 bases. Material for sequencing was naive CD8+ T cells from PBMCs. The sequence derives from a man between 18 and 29 years old in good health. Some clones in this sample may be carry-over from other donors' samples. The CDR3 DNA sequence: TGTGCCATCAGTGAGTCTCTTGCGGGAGGAAGTGGTACGCAGTATTTT. Protein: CAISESLAGGSGTQYF.